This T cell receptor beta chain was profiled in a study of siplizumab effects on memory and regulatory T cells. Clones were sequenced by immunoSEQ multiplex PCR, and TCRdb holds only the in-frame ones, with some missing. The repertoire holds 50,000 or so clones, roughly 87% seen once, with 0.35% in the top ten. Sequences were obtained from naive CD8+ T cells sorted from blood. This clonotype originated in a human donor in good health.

The CDR3: CASSVVTGNSPLHF. CDR3 in DNA: TGTGCCAGCAGCGTAGTGACAGGGAATTCACCCCTCCACTTT. The chain is built from TRBV9 and TRBJ1-6; 7 bases line up with TRBD1. Germline CDR1 reads SGDLS; CDR2 reads YYNGEE. Unmatched junction bases numbered 1, after V lost 0 bases and J lost 7 bases. The CDR3 is 14 amino acids.